The 22 T cell receptor beta chains reported below all come from one sample, sequenced in a study of cytomegalovirus exposure and HLA in healthy donors. The protocol was immunoSEQ multiplex PCR, while the TCRdb copy is restricted to in-frame clones and leaves out a portion. The sample holds some 140,000 clones, around 88% seen once. Source material: PBMCs. The receptors shown here come from a man aged 18 to 30 in good health and CMV-seropositive.

This chain links TRBV11-2 with TRBJ1-5; D gene uncertain. Trimming removed 1 base from V and 6 bases from J, with 7 bases in between. This CDR3 has 13 amino acids. Germline lookup yields CDR1 SGHAT and CDR2 FQNNGV. CDR3 bases: TGTGCCAGCAGCTTAGGTCGGGGTCAGCCCCAGCATTTT. Translation gives CASSLGRGQPQHF. The complete variable domain, with remaining parts taken from reference TRBV11-2 and TRBJ1-5, reads EAGVAQSPRYKIIEKRQSVAFWCNPISGHATLYWYQQILGQGPKLLIQFQNNGVVDDSQLPKDRFSAERLKGVDSTLKIQPAKLEDSAVYLCASSLGRGQPQHFGDGTRLSIL.

The rearrangement joins TRBV4-1 to TRBJ2-3; D is unclear. V lost 0 bases, J lost 6 bases, and 16 bases lay in between. The germline V gene has CDR1 MGHRA and CDR2 YSYEKL. The CDR3 runs to 16 residues. In DNA, the CDR3 is TGCGCCAGCAGCCAAGATGAGGCCTTTCGACGGGATACGCAGTATTTT. It encodes CASSQDEAFRRDTQYF.

CDR3 region: CASSLGTSGKNEQYF. The CDR3 DNA sequence: TGTGCCAGCAGTTTGGGGACTAGCGGGAAAAACGAGCAGTACTTC. V usage is TRBV27 and J usage is TRBJ2-7, with TRBD2 identical over 13 bases. Germline V lookup: CDR1 MNHEY, CDR2 SMNVEV (reference sequence). J gave up 5 bases and V 3 bases, and 4 bases lay outside the gene matches. The CDR3 consists of 15 residues.

This clone was observed a few times. The V gene is TRBV5-1, the J gene TRBJ2-7; 10 bases fit TRBD1. The CDR3 has 16 amino acids. CDR1 and CDR2 from the germline V gene are SGHRS and YFSETQ. The V segment lost 1 base and the J segment 2 bases; nucleotides outside the gene matches: 6. CDR3 sequence (DNA): TGCGCCAGCAGCTTGTCGGGACAGGGGATAGCCTACGAGCAGTACTTC. This sequence encodes CASSLSGQGIAYEQYF.

V gene TRBV2 combines with J gene TRBJ2-1, with D tentatively TRBD2 (7 bases). In germline, CDR1 is SNHLY, CDR2 FYNNEI. V lost 7 bases, J lost 4 bases, and 14 bases lay in between. The CDR3 contains 14 residues. CDR3 sequence reads: CASTGGGSYNEQFF. In nucleotides, the CDR3 is TGTGCCAGCACTGGGGGGGGCAGTTACAATGAGCAGTTCTTC.

This chain uses TRBV18 with TRBJ2-7; TRBD2 aligns across 13 bases. J was trimmed by 3 bases and V by 1 base; bases with no gene match: 3. The CDR3 sequence is 16 residues long. Germline CDR1 is KGHSH and CDR2 is LQKENI. CDR3 bases: TGTGCCAGCTCACCACAGGGACTAGCGGGAAACTACGAGCAGTACTTC. This gives the protein CASSPQGLAGNYEQYF.

The genes are TRBV7-2 and TRBJ2-1; no definite D call. Trimming removed 3 bases from V and 4 bases from J, with 7 bases in between. CDR1 and CDR2 (germline): SGHTA, FQGNSA. This CDR3 is 13 amino acids long. DNA for the CDR3: TGTGCCAGCAGCTTGCAACAGTACAATGAGCAGTTCTTC. This codes for CASSLQQYNEQFF.

This clone came up once. The rearrangement links TRBV5-1 to TRBJ1-5; 9 nucleotides line up with TRBD1. The V and J ends lost 1 base and 6 bases, in that order; junction bases with no gene match: 8. Germline V lookup: CDR1 SGHRS, CDR2 YFSETQ. The CDR3 length is 16 residues. The CDR3 loop reads CASSLTAGTGFQPQHF. The CDR3 region has the DNA TGCGCCAGCAGCTTGACCGCCGGGACAGGGTTTCAGCCCCAGCATTTT.

V and J are TRBV6-5 and TRBJ2-7, with TRBD1 matching over 7 bases. This CDR3 is built from 15 residues. V lost 6 bases to trimming and J lost 2 bases; unmatched junction nucleotides: 10. Germline V gene data show CDR1 as MNHEY and CDR2 as SVGAGI. The CDR3 spells CASSKRQGSTYEQYF. The DNA of the CDR3 is TGTGCCAGCAGCAAACGACAGGGTTCAACCTACGAGCAGTACTTC.

The chain joins TRBV4-3 to TRBJ1-2; TRBD1 matches 7 bases. After removal of 0 bases from V and 8 bases from J, the junction contained 6 bases not matched to a gene. The germline V gene encodes CDR1 LGHNA and CDR2 YSLEER. The CDR3 runs 14 residues. This chain's CDR3 is CASSQEQGLKGYTF. The CDR3 DNA follows: TGCGCCAGCAGCCAAGAACAGGGGCTGAAGGGCTACACCTTC.

This chain uses TRBV9 with TRBJ2-7; 7 positions agree with TRBD2. Germline assignment: CDR1 SGDLS and CDR2 YYNGEE. The length of the CDR3 is 14 residues. The V gene end was trimmed by 4 bases and the J gene end by 4 bases; junction bases not matched to a gene: 8. The CDR3 coding sequence is TGTGCCAGCAGCCCCTCGGGGGGAGAGTACGAGCAGTACTTC. This encodes CASSPSGGEYEQYF.

This clone has a handful of counts. This chain connects TRBV7-9 to TRBJ2-7; TRBD2 might be the D (6 bases). The CDR3 length is 14 residues. The V gene's germline CDR1 is SEHNR and CDR2 FQNEAQ (reference sequence). The V and J ends lost 3 bases and 5 bases respectively, with 14 bases between them. The CDR3 sequence is CASSFGGPEDEQYF. DNA for the CDR3: TGTGCCAGCAGCTTCGGGGGTCCCGAGGACGAGCAGTACTTC.

This chain connects TRBV19 to TRBJ1-1; D not resolved. The germline gives CDR1 LNHDA, CDR2 SQIVND (reference sequence). V lost 5 bases to trimming and J lost 5 bases, with 12 bases between them. The CDR3 is 13 amino acids. The CDR3 region is CASSEASETEAFF. CDR3 DNA: TGTGCCAGTAGTGAGGCTTCGGAAACTGAAGCTTTCTTT.

The genes are TRBV7-9 and TRBJ2-2, with TRBD1 matching 9 bases. The junction had 9 bases not matched to a gene; V was cut back by 7 bases and J by 0 bases. The CDR3 is made up of 17 amino acids. Germline-derived CDR1 and CDR2 are SEHNR and FQNEAQ (reference sequence). CDR3 in DNA: TGTGCCAGCATTACGGGGACAGGGCCCACGAACACCGGGGAGCTGTTTTTT. Amino acid sequence: CASITGTGPTNTGELFF.

The chain uses TRBV27 and TRBJ1-5; 7 nucleotides match TRBD1. Germline V lookup: CDR1 MNHEY, CDR2 SMNVEV (reference sequence). V was clipped by 4 bases and J by 0 bases; unmatched bases: 3. The CDR3 sequence is 15 residues long. CDR3 coding DNA: TGTGCCAGCAGTTCACAGGGGTATAGCAATCAGCCCCAGCATTTT. This encodes CASSSQGYSNQPQHF.

The chain links TRBV7-2 to TRBJ2-1; TRBD1 aligns across 7 bases. After removal of 5 bases from V and 4 bases from J, the junction contained 8 bases not matched to a gene. This CDR3 contains 15 residues. Germline values: CDR1 SGHTA, CDR2 FQGNSA. In DNA, the CDR3 is TGTGCCAGCAGCCCCAGACAGGGATATTACAATGAGCAGTTCTTC. It codes for CASSPRQGYYNEQFF.

This clone occurred many times. The rearrangement joins TRBV5-6 to TRBJ1-1, with TRBD1 identical over 10 bases. This CDR3 has 15 residues. Per the germline V gene, CDR1 is SGHDT and CDR2 is YYEEEE. The V segment lost 4 bases and the J segment 3 bases; nucleotides outside the gene matches: 6. The CDR3 reads CASSGDRGEYTEAFF. CDR3 nucleotides: TGTGCCAGCAGCGGGGACAGGGGAGAGTACACTGAAGCTTTCTTT.

The chain uses TRBV27 and TRBJ2-7, with TRBD2 matching 7 bases. The CDR3 consists of 15 residues. In germline, CDR1 is MNHEY, CDR2 SMNVEV (reference sequence). J was trimmed by 5 bases and V by 3 bases; bases with no gene match: 10. CDR3 region: CASSFQRGPGDEQYF. As DNA, the CDR3 is TGTGCCAGCAGTTTCCAGCGGGGCCCCGGGGACGAGCAGTACTTC.

The chain uses TRBV7-2 and TRBJ2-7; no definite D call. The CDR3 length is 12 residues. V dropped 1 base and J dropped 4 bases, with 5 bases sitting between them. CDR1 and CDR2 from the germline V gene are SGHTA and FQGNSA. The CDR3 nucleotides read TGTGCCAGCAGCTTAGAAGCATACGAGCAGTACTTC. It is translated as CASSLEAYEQYF.

This clone was recorded at least ten times. This chain joins TRBV7-2 and TRBJ1-3; possible D gene TRBD1, 5 bases. CDR3 length: 15 residues. Trimming cost V 5 bases and J 3 bases, with 14 bases left between them. Germline V CDR1 and CDR2: SGHTA, FQGNSA. The CDR3 DNA is TGTGCCAGCAGCCTCGTGGGGGGGTTTGGAAACACCATATATTTT. Translation gives CASSLVGGFGNTIYF.

This sequence joins TRBV7-9 and TRBJ1-1; D is unresolved. CDR3 length equals 15 residues. V lost 0 bases, J lost 1 base, and 9 bases lay in between. CDR1 and CDR2 (germline): SEHNR, FQNEAQ (reference sequence). CDR3: CASSLAAHTNTEAFF. The CDR3 DNA reads as TGTGCCAGCAGCTTAGCGGCTCATACGAACACTGAAGCTTTCTTT.

This rearrangement joins TRBV19 to TRBJ1-2, with 9 bases aligning to TRBD1. Trimming at V came to 5 bases and at J to 2 bases, leaving 9 bases not matched to a gene. The length of the CDR3 is 16 residues. CDR1 and CDR2 from the germline V gene are LNHDA and SQIVND (reference sequence). The CDR3 region is CASSPSGTGSNYGYTF. CDR3 nucleotide sequence: TGTGCCAGTAGTCCCTCCGGGACAGGGAGCAACTATGGCTACACCTTC.